This TCR beta chain was sequenced during a study of T cells expressing NK-cell markers. TCR beta cDNA was made by 5'RACE template switching with UMIs. Using the 5' RACE reads, TCRdb records one entry per CDR3 protein without DNA. In all, the sample yields about half a million distinct CDR3 sequences. This CDR3 has 11 residues. The germline gives CDR1 SNHLY, CDR2 FYNNEI. Findings and caveats of the study: Dominant NKG2C+ clonotypes in over 5 donors made up roughly 1.0-8% of CD8+ T cells.

Turning to this clonotype: Antigen specificity is unknown.

Material for sequencing was blood T cells: a sorted CD56 or NKG2C T cell subset, CD4+ or CD8+ T cells, or bulk PBMC T cells (not recorded which). The sequence derives from a woman between 50 and 59 years old in good health. The chain recombines TRBV2 with TRBJ2-7. The CDR3 loop is CASGDSYEQYF. Complete variable domain (other parts from reference TRBV2 and TRBJ2-7): EPEVTQTPSHQVTQMGQEVILRCVPISNHLYFYWYRQILGQKVEFLVSFYNNEISEKSEIFDDQFSVERPDGSNFTLKIRSTKLEDSAMYFCASGDSYEQYFGPGTRLTVT.